The rows below give T cell receptor beta chains drawn from one sample of a study of blood T cell repertoires in COVID-19. Assay: immunoSEQ multiplex PCR; the TCRdb copy retains only in-frame clones and omits some. The data hold about 120,000 clones, with 79% observed a single time. The sequenced sample consisted of peripheral blood. The receptors come from a woman older than 75 with acute or convalescent COVID-19. The CDR3 runs from the conserved cysteine through the conserved F or W. D genes are given only for firm matches. Expanded clones are given a class, and other clones once, few, many or no size at all.

V gene,clone size,D gene,J gene,CDR3 DNA,CDR3 protein
TRBV6-5,NA,TRBD1,TRBJ1-6,TGTGCCAGCGAACAGGGGTGGGGTAATTCACCCCTCCACTTT,CASEQGWGNSPLHF
TRBV6-5,NA,TRBD2,TRBJ2-1,TGTGCCAGCAGGGGACTAGCGGGAAGCTATGAGCAGTTCTTC,CASRGLAGSYEQFF
TRBV29-1,NA,NA,TRBJ2-3,TGCAGCGTTGAAAGGGGAACAGGCACAGATACGCAGTATTTT,CSVERGTGTDTQYF
TRBV19,many,NA,TRBJ2-7,TGTGCCAGTAGTATCCCCTACGGGTCAATGTACTTC,CASSIPYGSMYF
TRBV2,NA,TRBD1,TRBJ1-4,TGTGCCAGCAGTGTCAGACAGGGACGAAATGAAAAACTGTTTTTT,CASSVRQGRNEKLFF
TRBV19,many,NA,TRBJ2-7,TGTGCCAGTAGCACCCAGGGTTACGAGCAGTACTTC,CASSTQGYEQYF
TRBV14,NA,NA,TRBJ1-3,TGTGCCAGCAGCCGGCTAGGGGGTTCGAACACCATATATTTT,CASSRLGGSNTIYF
TRBV28,NA,NA,TRBJ1-1,TGTGCCAGCAGTTTAGTCGGACATAACACTGAAGCTTTCTTT,CASSLVGHNTEAFF
TRBV19,NA,TRBD2,TRBJ2-2,TGTGCCAGTAGCCTGATCCGGAGCGGGAGGGCTATTACCGGGGAGCTGTTTTTT,CASSLIRSGRAITGELFF
TRBV5-4,NA,TRBD1,TRBJ2-7,TGTGCCAGCAGCTTGGGGGGCAGACAGGGGACGGAGGAGCAGTACTTC,CASSLGGRQGTEEQYF
TRBV9,NA,TRBD1,TRBJ1-1,TGTGCCAGCAGCGCAACCCCCCAGGGGGGCACTGAAGCTTTCTTT,CASSATPQGGTEAFF
TRBV7-2,few,NA,TRBJ2-3,TGTGCCAGTAACTCGGGGGTTACCACAGATACGCAGTATTTT,CASNSGVTTDTQYF
TRBV27,NA,TRBD1,TRBJ2-7,TGTGCCAGCAGTCAACAGGGGGCTGGTTACGAGCAGTACTTC,CASSQQGAGYEQYF
TRBV28,NA,NA,TRBJ2-4,TGTGCCAGCAGACCCTCTGCGCGGGGCAGCATTCAGTACTTC,CASRPSARGSIQYF
TRBV3-1/TRBV3-2,NA,NA,TRBJ2-2,TGTGCCAGCAGCCGCAACGGCGGGGAGCTGTTTTTT,CASSRNGGELFF
TRBV18,NA,TRBD1,TRBJ1-5,TGTGCCAGCTCCCCGGGGACAGGGCTCAATCAGCCCCAGCATTTT,CASSPGTGLNQPQHF
TRBV7-2,NA,NA,TRBJ1-1,TGTGCCAGCAGCATACGACAGGCTTCGGACACTGAAGCTTTCTTT,CASSIRQASDTEAFF
TRBV30,NA,NA,TRBJ2-6,TGTGCCTGGCTGGGAGGAGGGGGCATTATAACCGGGGCCAACGTCCTGACTTTC,CAWLGGGGIITGANVLTF
TRBV18,NA,TRBD1,TRBJ2-7,TGTGCCAGCTCACTAAGACCGGGACAGGACTACGAGCAGTACTTC,CASSLRPGQDYEQYF
TRBV30,NA,NA,TRBJ2-5,TGTGCCTGGAGTGTAGAGGCAGGGCGAGAGACCCAGTACTTC,CAWSVEAGRETQYF
TRBV7-9,NA,NA,TRBJ2-1,TGTGCCAGCAGCTTAGCGCGGGTGAATGAGCAGTTCTTC,CASSLARVNEQFF
TRBV4-3,few,NA,TRBJ1-1,TGCGCCAGCAGCCAAGATCGAAAGCAAACCGCTGAAGCTTTCTTT,CASSQDRKQTAEAFF
TRBV5-6,NA,TRBD1,TRBJ2-2,TGTGCCAGCAGCTCCGGGACAGGGCTCTGGGAGCTGTTTTTT,CASSSGTGLWELFF
TRBV29-1,NA,NA,TRBJ1-1,TGCAGCGTTGGCTGGGGGGGGGCTGACACTGAAGCTTTCTTT,CSVGWGGADTEAFF
TRBV28,NA,TRBD1,TRBJ1-1,TGTGCCAGCAGTTCACCCGGGACAGCTGAAGCTTTCTTT,CASSSPGTAEAFF
TRBV27,NA,TRBD1,TRBJ1-6,TGTGCCAGCAGTTTATCGGGACAGGGGTATTCACCCCTCCACTTT,CASSLSGQGYSPLHF
TRBV3-1/TRBV3-2,NA,NA,TRBJ2-5,TGTGCCAGCAGCCCCTCGGCGGGGACCCAGTACTTC,CASSPSAGTQYF
TRBV11-1,NA,NA,TRBJ2-2,TGTGCCAGCAGCCGCGCCGTCCAGGGGTTGCTGTTTTTT,CASSRAVQGLLFF
TRBV5-1,NA,TRBD1,TRBJ2-3,TGCGCCAGCAGCTTACTGAGACAGGGGGCCCGCACAGATACGCAGTATTTT,CASSLLRQGARTDTQYF
TRBV3-1/TRBV3-2,NA,TRBD1,TRBJ2-7,TGTGCCAGCAGCCAAGGAGACAGGGTAGACGAGCAGTACTTC,CASSQGDRVDEQYF
TRBV6-5,NA,TRBD2,TRBJ2-3,TGTGCCAGCAGTCCGCGGACTAGTGGAGGAGATACGCAGTATTTT,CASSPRTSGGDTQYF
TRBV15,NA,TRBD2,TRBJ2-1,TGTGCCACCAGCAGAGGTGGTCTAGCGGGGAGTGAGCAGTTCTTC,CATSRGGLAGSEQFF
TRBV6-5,NA,NA,TRBJ1-5,TGTGCCAGCAGTTTAGGAGGAGACAATCAGCCCCAGCATTTT,CASSLGGDNQPQHF
TRBV9,NA,NA,TRBJ2-3,TGTGCCAGCAGCCCCCCTAAGGGGCGGAGGGGAACAGATACGCAGTATTTT,CASSPPKGRRGTDTQYF
TRBV6-2/TRBV6-3,NA,NA,TRBJ1-5,TGTGCCAGCAGTTACTCGTTCGCGGCCCAGCATTTT,CASSYSFAAQHF
TRBV6-5,NA,NA,TRBJ2-7,TGTGCCAGTACCGCCCACGGGTTCTACTACGAGCAGTACTTC,CASTAHGFYYEQYF
TRBV28,NA,TRBD1,TRBJ1-4,TGTGCCAGCAGTTTGACAGGGGGCGCGGGAGAAAAACTGTTTTTT,CASSLTGGAGEKLFF
TRBV7-2,NA,NA,TRBJ1-4,TGTGCCAGCAGCTTAAGGGGAGGACGGAATGAAAAACTGTTTTTT,CASSLRGGRNEKLFF
TRBV27,NA,NA,TRBJ2-7,TGTGCCAGCAGTTTATCGTGGCGGGGCCTCTCCTACGAGCAGTACTTC,CASSLSWRGLSYEQYF
TRBV28,NA,NA,TRBJ1-1,TGTGCCAGCAGTTTAGGGCAGGGCTCCCAAGCTTTCTTT,CASSLGQGSQAFF
TRBV21-1,NA,NA,TRBJ1-4,TGTGCCAGCACCCAAAGGGCGGGTGGTCGCAGGGGGACAACTAATGAAAAACTGTTTTTT,CASTQRAGGRRGTTNEKLFF
TRBV19,NA,TRBD1,TRBJ1-5,TGTGCCAGTAGTATCGACAGGGAAAGTCAGCCCCAGCATTTT,CASSIDRESQPQHF
TRBV6-2/TRBV6-3,NA,TRBD2,TRBJ2-5,TGTGCCAGCAGTTTCGGGAGGAACCAAGAGACCCAGTACTTC,CASSFGRNQETQYF
TRBV11-2,NA,NA,TRBJ1-2,TGTGCCAGCAGCTTAGGAGGGACATCCGTAATTAACTATGGCTACACCTTC,CASSLGGTSVINYGYTF
TRBV7-9,few,NA,TRBJ1-1,TGTGCCAGCAGCTTATACCAGGGCACTGAAGCTTTCTTT,CASSLYQGTEAFF
TRBV6-2/TRBV6-3,NA,NA,TRBJ1-5,TGTGCCAGCAGTTCAGGGACTGAACAGCCCCAGCATTTT,CASSSGTEQPQHF
TRBV4-3,NA,NA,TRBJ1-2,TGCGCCAGCAGCCAAGCGGGGGAATATGGCTACACCTTC,CASSQAGEYGYTF
TRBV5-4,NA,NA,TRBJ1-2,TGTGCCAGCAGCTTGGATCCCGCTAACTATGGCTACACCTTC,CASSLDPANYGYTF
TRBV28,NA,NA,TRBJ1-2,TGTGCCAGCAGTTTATCTACGGACAGAGGCTACACCTTC,CASSLSTDRGYTF
TRBV6-6,NA,TRBD2,TRBJ2-3,TGTGCCAGCAGTTACGAGGGAGGGGCAGATACGCAGTATTTT,CASSYEGGADTQYF
TRBV6-5,NA,NA,TRBJ1-2,TGTGCCAGCAGAGCGGACGAAAACTATGGCTACACCTTC,CASRADENYGYTF
TRBV30,few,NA,TRBJ1-1,TGTGCCTGGAGTAGAGAGGGCTACACTGAAGCTTTCTTT,CAWSREGYTEAFF
TRBV5-6,NA,NA,TRBJ1-2,TGTGCCAGCAGCTTTATTGTCGGGCAGGGGTTTAACTATGGCTACACCTTC,CASSFIVGQGFNYGYTF
TRBV19,few,NA,TRBJ2-1,TGTGCCAGTAGACCTAGCGCTATACTCTACAATGAGCAGTTCTTC,CASRPSAILYNEQFF
TRBV24-1,NA,TRBD1,TRBJ2-3,TGTGCCACCAGTGATTTGGACAGGGCCAAAGATACGCAGTATTTT,CATSDLDRAKDTQYF
TRBV7-8,few,TRBD1,TRBJ2-7,TGTGCCAGCAGCTTCTCCGGACAGGGCCTATCCTACGAGCAGTACTTC,CASSFSGQGLSYEQYF
TRBV30,NA,TRBD2,TRBJ2-3,TGTGCCTGGCTCGGGACTAGCTCTACAGATACGCAGTATTTT,CAWLGTSSTDTQYF